The 20 T cell receptor beta chains below were found in one sample sequenced in a study of T cell responses to AZD1222 COVID-19 vaccine. Profiled with immunoSEQ multiplex PCR; TCRdb holds only in-frame clones, not every one. Of more than 60,000 clones in the sample, 87% are singletons; the top ten hold about 23%. The starting material was peripheral blood, obtained on day 0 of AZD1222 vaccination. Receptors originate from an adult in good health.

This chain links TRBV28 with TRBJ2-3; D gene unclear. This CDR3 region has 16 residues. From germline, CDR1 is MDHEN and CDR2 SYDVKM. Trimming stripped 3 bases from V and 0 bases from J, with 13 bases between. The DNA of the CDR3 is TGTGCCAGCAGTTTGGGCGGAATCTCTAGCACAGATACGCAGTATTTT. Residues: CASSLGGISSTDTQYF.

This chain connects TRBV5-6 to TRBJ2-1; TRBD2 is a possible D gene (5 bases). The V and J ends lost 4 bases and 4 bases respectively, with 15 bases between them. The CDR3 runs to 15 residues. Germline CDR1 and CDR2: SGHDT and YYEEEE. The CDR3: CASSPSGSWYNEQFF. For the CDR3, the DNA is TGTGCCAGCAGCCCCAGCGGCTCCTGGTACAATGAGCAGTTCTTC.

The CDR3 sequence is CASMGGSSGNTIYF. The CDR3 region has the DNA TGTGCCAGCATGGGGGGCAGCTCTGGAAACACCATATATTTT. The chain carries TRBV9 and TRBJ1-3, with D maybe TRBD1 (6 bases). The length of the CDR3 is 14 residues. Germline CDR1 reads SGDLS; CDR2 reads YYNGEE. V was clipped by 6 bases and J by 0 bases, with 10 bases between them.

The chain uses TRBV6-5 and TRBJ2-1, with D tentatively TRBD2 (7 bases). Trimming cost V 6 bases and J 0 bases, with 12 bases left between them. The CDR3 is made up of 15 amino acids. Germline V gene data show CDR1 as MNHEY and CDR2 as SVGAGI. This CDR3 is CASREGGVSYNEQFF. The DNA of the CDR3 is TGTGCCAGCAGGGAGGGGGGGGTCTCCTACAATGAGCAGTTCTTC.

CDR3 loop: CASSPVWTSVYNEQFF. CDR3 DNA sequence: TGTGCCAGCTCACCAGTTTGGACTAGCGTCTACAATGAGCAGTTCTTC. This chain joins TRBV18 and TRBJ2-1, with TRBD2 matching over 9 bases. V gave up 2 bases and J gave up 3 bases; unmatched junction bases: 5. Germline V lookup: CDR1 KGHSH, CDR2 LQKENI. The CDR3 sequence is 16 residues long.

The chain joins TRBV18 to TRBJ2-5, with TRBD1 matching 10 bases. CDR3 length: 14 amino acids. Germline CDR1 is KGHSH and CDR2 is LQKENI. V was clipped by 6 bases and J by 5 bases; unmatched bases: 6. As DNA, the CDR3 is TGTGCCAGCTCCCCGGGACAGGGGCAGGAGACCCAGTACTTC. Its translation is CASSPGQGQETQYF.

The genes are TRBV3-1 (or the pseudogene TRBV3-2) and TRBJ2-5, with 9 nucleotides matching TRBD2. Germline V gene data show CDR1 as LGHDT and CDR2 as YNNKEL (reference sequence). This CDR3 spans 15 amino acids. The V and J ends lost 5 bases and 2 bases, in that order; junction bases with no gene match: 6. In nucleotides, the CDR3 is TGTGCCAGCAGCAAGACTAGCGGAGCGCAAGAGACCCAGTACTTC. Translated: CASSKTSGAQETQYF.

The gene calls are TRBV7-8 and TRBJ2-7; 8 nucleotides line up with TRBD2. CDR1 and CDR2 from the germline V gene are SGHVS and FQNEAQ. This CDR3 is built from 17 residues. V lost 6 bases, J lost 3 bases, and 16 bases stayed unmatched. The CDR3 here is CASRRTGGELGGYEQYF. The CDR3 DNA follows: TGTGCCAGCAGGAGAACCGGGGGGGAGCTAGGCGGCTACGAGCAGTACTTC.

The V and J genes are TRBV5-1 and TRBJ2-7, with D unresolved. Deletions cut 3 bases from V and 7 bases from J, with 8 bases between. The CDR3 runs to 11 residues. Germline V gene data show CDR1 as SGHRS and CDR2 as YFSETQ. The chain's CDR3 is CASSSSVEQYF. The CDR3 bases are TGCGCCAGCAGCTCTTCGGTTGAGCAGTACTTC.

The chain carries TRBV9 and TRBJ1-6, with a tentative D call TRBD1 (5 bases). CDR3 length: 16 amino acids. Between the trimmed V and J ends, which lost 0 bases and 10 bases, there was a span of 17 bases. Germline assignment: CDR1 SGDLS and CDR2 YYNGEE. The CDR3 DNA reads TGTGCCAGCAGCGTAGAGTCGGCTTGGGGCAGGTCACCCCTCCACTTT. Translating it yields CASSVESAWGRSPLHF.

The chain carries TRBV25-1 and TRBJ2-1; no clear D gene. The CDR3 is 12 amino acids. Trimming cost V 6 bases and J 9 bases, with 12 bases left between them. CDR1 is MGHDK, CDR2 SYGVNS, per germline. In nucleotides, the CDR3 is TGTGCCAGCAGCATATTAGTGACTGAGCAGTTCTTC. Translated: CASSILVTEQFF.

This clone came up once. The rearrangement uses TRBV6-2 or TRBV6-3 and TRBJ1-1; 8 bases match TRBD1. This CDR3 has 15 residues. Germline CDR1 is MNHEY and CDR2 is SVGEGT. V trimming: 2 bases; J trimming: 2 bases; junction bases outside the gene matches: 4. The CDR3 DNA reads as TGTGCCAGCAGTTACCAGGGGGCTGGTAACACTGAAGCTTTCTTT. Translating gives CASSYQGAGNTEAFF.

The rearrangement links TRBV20-1 to TRBJ1-2; 7 positions match TRBD1. J gave up 5 bases and V 3 bases, and 0 bases lay outside the gene matches. The CDR3 runs to 11 residues. Looked up from germline, CDR1 is DFQATT and CDR2 is SNEGSKA (reference sequence). This chain's CDR3 is CSARTGYGYTF. In nucleotides, the CDR3 is TGCAGTGCTAGGACAGGGTATGGCTACACCTTC.

The J gene is TRBJ2-1, the V gene TRBV29-1; 8 bases match TRBD1. In germline, CDR1 is SQVTM, CDR2 ANQGSEA. The CDR3 sequence is 14 residues long. V lost 5 bases, J lost 4 bases, and 7 bases stayed unmatched. CDR3 nucleotide sequence: TGCAGCGTTAAAGGACAGGGCGCTTACAATGAGCAGTTCTTC. Encoded protein: CSVKGQGAYNEQFF.

The chain uses TRBV19 and TRBJ2-6; D remains ambiguous. This CDR3 comprises 15 residues. Trimming cost V 3 bases and J 2 bases, with 8 bases left between them. CDR1 is LNHDA, CDR2 SQIVND, per germline (reference sequence). The CDR3 is CASSMSQAGANVLTF. DNA of the CDR3: TGTGCCAGTAGTATGTCCCAGGCTGGGGCCAACGTCCTGACTTTC.

The chain carries TRBV29-1 and TRBJ1-4; D is undetermined. The germline V gene has CDR1 SQVTM and CDR2 ANQGSEA. Trimming left V 4 bases short and J 4 bases short, with 7 bases between. The CDR3 length is 12 residues. The CDR3, as DNA: TGCAGCGTTGCCAGTAATAATGAAAAACTGTTTTTT. Protein sequence: CSVASNNEKLFF.

The genes are TRBV7-9 and TRBJ2-5; 9 bases are shared with TRBD2. V trimming: 4 bases; J trimming: 5 bases; junction bases outside the gene matches: 8. Germline V gene data show CDR1 as SEHNR and CDR2 as FQNEAQ (reference sequence). The CDR3 consists of 15 residues. CDR3 in amino acids: CASSSIAGVVETQYF. For the CDR3, the DNA is TGTGCCAGCAGCTCCATAGCGGGAGTGGTGGAGACCCAGTACTTC.

The V call is TRBV5-8, the J call TRBJ2-7, with 8 bases aligning to TRBD1. CDR3 length: 18 residues. V gave up 4 bases and J gave up 0 bases; unmatched junction bases: 15. Germline V lookup: CDR1 SGHTS, CDR2 YDEGEE. CDR3 in amino acids: CASSKDRGGVPSSYEQYF. The CDR3 DNA sequence: TGTGCCAGCAGCAAAGACAGGGGCGGGGTTCCTAGCTCCTACGAGCAGTACTTC.

The chain has TRBV19 and TRBJ1-1; D is unresolved. Trimming left V 3 bases short and J 1 base short, with 6 bases between. The germline V gene has CDR1 LNHDA and CDR2 SQIVND (reference sequence). The CDR3 is 13 residues long. The DNA of the CDR3 is TGTGCCAGTAGTATTAGTGAGAACACTGAAGCTTTCTTT. It yields the protein CASSISENTEAFF. Variable domain in full (rest from reference TRBV19 and TRBJ1-1): DGGITQSPKYLFRKEGQNVTLSCEQNLNHDAMYWYRQDPGQGLRLIYYSQIVNDFQKGDIAEGYSVSREKKESFPLTVTSAQKNPTAFYLCASSISENTEAFFGQGTRLTVV.

V is TRBV6-5 and J is TRBJ2-1, with D hard to call. The V and J ends lost 0 bases and 9 bases respectively, with 9 bases between them. The CDR3 runs 13 residues. Germline V gene data show CDR1 as MNHEY and CDR2 as SVGAGI. The CDR3 DNA reads TGTGCCAGCAGTTACTCGGGGTTATCTGAGCAGTTCTTC. This sequence encodes CASSYSGLSEQFF.